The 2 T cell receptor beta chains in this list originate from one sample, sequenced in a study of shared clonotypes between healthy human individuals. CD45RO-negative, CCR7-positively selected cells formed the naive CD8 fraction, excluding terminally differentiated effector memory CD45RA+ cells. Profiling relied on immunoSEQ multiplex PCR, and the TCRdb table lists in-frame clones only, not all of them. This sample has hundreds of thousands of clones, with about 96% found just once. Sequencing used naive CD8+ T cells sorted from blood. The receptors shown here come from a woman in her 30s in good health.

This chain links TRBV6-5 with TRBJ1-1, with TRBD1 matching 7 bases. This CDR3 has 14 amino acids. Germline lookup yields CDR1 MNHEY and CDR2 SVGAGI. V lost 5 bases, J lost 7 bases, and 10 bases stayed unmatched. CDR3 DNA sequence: TGTGCCAGCAGTCAGACGACAGGGTTGGGTGAAGCTTTCTTT. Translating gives CASSQTTGLGEAFF.

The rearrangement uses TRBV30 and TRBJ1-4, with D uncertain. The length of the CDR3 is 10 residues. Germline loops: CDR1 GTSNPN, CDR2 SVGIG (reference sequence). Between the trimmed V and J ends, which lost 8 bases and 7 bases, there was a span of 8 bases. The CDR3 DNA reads TGTGCCGGGTGGGGTGAAAAACTGTTTTTT. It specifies CAGWGEKLFF.